This TCR beta chain comes out of a study of T cells in Graves' hyperthyroidism and ophthalmopathy. RNA transcripts served as the template for amplifying TCR beta CDR3 regions. HTBI primers were the set used in a first-round RT-PCR of the TCR CDR3. MiXCR was run by TCRdb on the multiplex PCR reads, yielding one entry per CDR3 protein. Of 400,000 to 550,000 distinct CDR3 sequences listed, around an eighth are singletons. The V segment lost 6 bases and the J segment 3 bases; nucleotides outside the gene matches: 5. The CDR3 totals 15 residues. Germline V CDR1 and CDR2: MNHEY, SMNVEV (reference sequence).

The sample was blood. The genes are TRBV27 and TRBJ1-4, with 9 bases identical to TRBD1. This sequence was found in a woman between 18 and 29 years old with Graves' hyperthyroidism. The CDR3 region has the DNA TGTGCCAGCAGGAGGACAGGGGCCCCTAATGAAAAACTGTTTTTT. Translation gives CASRRTGAPNEKLFF.